One and the same sample provided the 31 T cell receptor beta chains below, sequenced in a study of blood T cell repertoires in COVID-19. Data came from immunoSEQ multiplex PCR; TCRdb stores just in-frame clones and leaves some out. The repertoire holds just over 300,000 clones, around 86% seen once, with roughly 4.5% in the top ten. The sequenced sample consisted of PBMCs or T cells enriched from blood (not recorded which). The receptor set was obtained from a man aged 30 to 39 who had recovered from COVID-19.

The gene calls are TRBV11-2 and TRBJ2-2; tentatively, D is TRBD2 (5 bases). The germline gives CDR1 SGHAT, CDR2 FQNNGV. V was trimmed by 5 bases and J by 2 bases, leaving 12 bases between them. The CDR3 length is 15 residues. CDR3 loop: CASSRTRANTGELFF. The CDR3 coding sequence is TGTGCCAGCAGCCGAACTAGGGCCAACACCGGGGAGCTGTTTTTT. Full variable domain (outside the CDR3, taken from reference TRBV11-2 and TRBJ2-2): EAGVAQSPRYKIIEKRQSVAFWCNPISGHATLYWYQQILGQGPKLLIQFQNNGVVDDSQLPKDRFSAERLKGVDSTLKIQPAKLEDSAVYLCASSRTRANTGELFFGEGSRLTVL.

The chain joins TRBV5-8 to TRBJ1-1, with TRBD1 identical over 7 bases. The CDR3 runs to 15 residues. CDR1 and CDR2 from the germline V gene are SGHTS and YDEGEE. The V and J ends lost 4 bases and 1 base, in that order; junction bases with no gene match: 7. CDR3 sequence: CASSRWTGGNTEAFF. The CDR3 bases are TGTGCCAGCAGCCGCTGGACAGGCGGGAACACTGAAGCTTTCTTT. Full variable domain (remainder filled in from reference TRBV5-8 and TRBJ1-1): EAGVTQSPTHLIKTRGQQATLRCSPISGHTSVYWYQQALGLGLQFLLWYDEGEERNRGNFPPRFSGRQFPNYSSELNVNALELEDSALYLCASSRWTGGNTEAFFGQGTRLTVV.

This clone showed up just once. The chain recombines TRBV6-4 with TRBJ1-1, with D uncertain. Germline V lookup: CDR1 MRHNA, CDR2 SNTAGT. V lost 8 bases and J lost 7, with 20 bases in between. The length of the CDR3 is 14 residues. This CDR3 reads CASPGDGAIGEAFF. DNA for the CDR3: TGTGCCAGCCCCGGGGATGGTGCGATTGGTGAAGCTTTCTTT.

The chain couples TRBV5-1 to TRBJ2-1, with D possibly TRBD1 on 7 matching bases. V lost 0 bases and J 8 bases, leaving 15 bases between the germline ends. CDR1 and CDR2 from the germline V gene are SGHRS and YFSETQ. The CDR3 covers 15 residues. DNA for the CDR3: TGCGCCAGCAGCTTGGCGGCAGGGGGGCTGTATGAGCAGTTCTTC. Translated, it gives CASSLAAGGLYEQFF.

J is TRBJ1-2 and V is TRBV7-8; D gene unclear. CDR1 is SGHVS and CDR2 is FQNEAQ in the germline V gene. The CDR3 length is 12 residues. Deletions cut 2 bases from V and 3 bases from J, with 4 bases between. For the CDR3, the DNA is TGTGCCAGCAGCTTATTCGACTATGGCTACACCTTC. Translating gives CASSLFDYGYTF. Variable domain in full (rest from reference TRBV7-8 and TRBJ1-2): GAGVSQSPRYKVAKRGQDVALRCDPISGHVSLFWYQQALGQGPEFLTYFQNEAQLDKSGLPSDRFFAERPEGSVSTLKIQRTQQEDSAVYLCASSLFDYGYTFGSGTRLTVV.

The rearrangement uses TRBV3-1 (or the pseudogene TRBV3-2) and TRBJ2-7; D not resolved. Trimming took off 0 bases at V and 1 base at J, with 7 bases between the two ends. Germline CDR1 and CDR2: LGHDT and YNNKEL (reference sequence). The length of the CDR3 is 14 residues. The CDR3 loop reads CASSQEGRSYEQYF. Here the CDR3 DNA reads TGTGCCAGCAGCCAAGAGGGCAGGTCCTACGAGCAGTACTTC.

CDR3 amino acids: CASSLVRGRLETQYF. Written as DNA, the CDR3 is TGTGCCAGCAGCTTAGTGCGGGGGCGGTTGGAGACCCAGTACTTC. This chain connects TRBV11-3 to TRBJ2-5, with TRBD2 as a possible D gene (7 bases). CDR3 length: 15 amino acids. With 1 base removed from V and 5 bases from J, the gap between germline ends came to 14 bases. The germline gives CDR1 SGHNT, CDR2 YENEEA.

CDR3 sequence reads: CASSAPRGGIWTDTQYF. CDR3 sequence (DNA): TGTGCCAGCAGCGCCCCGAGGGGGGGGATCTGGACAGATACGCAGTATTTT. V usage is TRBV9 and J usage is TRBJ2-3; TRBD2 is a possible D gene (7 bases). Germline loops: CDR1 SGDLS, CDR2 YYNGEE. V shed 3 bases and J shed 3 bases, with 20 bases lying between them. This CDR3 contains 17 residues.

The chain carries TRBV7-9 and TRBJ1-2; unclear D gene. V shed 1 base and J shed 5 bases, with 11 bases lying between them. The CDR3 loop spans 14 amino acids. The V gene's germline CDR1 is SEHNR and CDR2 FQNEAQ (reference sequence). CDR3: CASSLDAAYYGYTF. CDR3 DNA: TGTGCCAGCAGCTTAGATGCAGCGTATTATGGCTACACCTTC.

CDR3 sequence reads: CASSGDVGDWSPLHF. For the CDR3, the DNA is TGTGCCAGCAGTGGAGATGTCGGGGACTGGTCACCCCTCCACTTT. V usage is TRBV28 and J usage is TRBJ1-6; perhaps TRBD1 as D (5 bases). From germline, CDR1 is MDHEN and CDR2 SYDVKM. The CDR3 loop spans 15 amino acids. Trimming shortened V by 5 bases and J by 10 bases, and 18 bases separated the two germline ends.

In its sample, this clone was seen a few times. The J gene is TRBJ1-5, the V gene TRBV3-1 (or the pseudogene TRBV3-2); possible D gene TRBD1, 6 bases. There are 14 residues in the CDR3. Trimming took 3 bases from V and 2 from J, leaving 8 bases between them. CDR1 is LGHDT, CDR2 YNNKEL, per germline (reference sequence). Here the CDR3 DNA reads TGTGCCAGCAGCCAGGCAGGGGGCAATCAGCCCCAGCATTTT. It specifies CASSQAGGNQPQHF.

The chain links TRBV14 to TRBJ2-3; no definite D call. This CDR3 spans 13 amino acids. Per the germline V gene, CDR1 is SGHDN and CDR2 is FVKESK. Trimming shortened V by 1 base and J by 8 bases, and 10 bases separated the two germline ends. CDR3 region: CASSQVGLVTQYF. The DNA for the CDR3 is TGTGCCAGCAGCCAAGTTGGTTTAGTTACGCAGTATTTT.

V usage is TRBV3-1 (or the pseudogene TRBV3-2) and J usage is TRBJ1-4; no clear D. There are 15 residues in the CDR3. V was cut by 4 bases and J by 2 bases, with 11 bases left in between. Germline CDR1 and CDR2: LGHDT and YNNKEL (reference sequence). The CDR3 spells CASSLKSLTNEKLFF. CDR3 sequence (DNA): TGTGCCAGCAGCCTGAAAAGCCTGACTAATGAAAAACTGTTTTTT.

CDR3 residues: CASASPVSYEQYF. In nucleotides, the CDR3 is TGTGCCAGCGCGTCGCCGGTCTCCTACGAGCAGTACTTC. The chain combines TRBV6-5 with TRBJ2-7; unclear D gene. The CDR3 length is 13 residues. The germline gives CDR1 MNHEY, CDR2 SVGAGI. V was pared by 8 bases and J by 0 bases, with 11 bases between.

This chain's CDR3 is CASSPGQANGELFF. The CDR3 DNA reads as TGTGCCAGCTCACCAGGACAGGCGAACGGGGAGCTGTTTTTT. V is TRBV18 and J is TRBJ2-2; 7 positions agree with TRBD1. The germline V gene has CDR1 KGHSH and CDR2 LQKENI. CDR3 length: 14 amino acids. J was trimmed by 7 bases and V by 2 bases; bases with no gene match: 4.

The chain joins TRBV5-1 to TRBJ2-7; tentatively, D is TRBD2 (6 bases). V was shortened by 5 bases and J by 6 bases, with 18 bases between the two germline ends. Germline lookup yields CDR1 SGHRS and CDR2 YFSETQ. The CDR3 runs to 14 residues. The CDR3 sequence is CASRWDGGIGEQYF. DNA for the CDR3: TGCGCCAGCAGATGGGATGGGGGGATCGGCGAGCAGTACTTC.

The chain is built from TRBV12-1 and TRBJ1-2. TRBV12-1 is assigned pseudogene status. This CDR3 is built from 15 residues. This CDR3 is CASSFHPPGRGGYTF. As DNA, the CDR3 is TGTGCCAGCAGCTTCCACCCCCCCGGTCGCGGTGGCTACACCTTC.

This chain links TRBV27 with TRBJ2-1; the D gene is possibly TRBD1 (5 bases). V was clipped by 2 bases and J by 2 bases, with 10 bases between them. Germline assignment: CDR1 MNHEY and CDR2 SMNVEV (reference sequence). CDR3 length: 15 amino acids. The CDR3 DNA reads as TGTGCCAGCAGTTTAAACAGGTCCCCCTACAATGAGCAGTTCTTC. The encoded protein is CASSLNRSPYNEQFF.

This chain links TRBV10-3 with TRBJ2-1; 10 nucleotides line up with TRBD2. Germline trimming cut 4 bases from V and 10 bases from J; bases unmatched to any gene: 13. Germline-derived CDR1 and CDR2 are ENHRY and SYGVKD. The CDR3 has 16 amino acids. The CDR3 DNA reads TGTGCCATCAGTGCCCCCCCGGTAGCGGGGGGCCCGGAGCAGTTCTTC. Protein sequence: CAISAPPVAGGPEQFF.

V usage is TRBV5-1 and J usage is TRBJ2-2; 10 bases map to TRBD2. V lost 0 bases to trimming and J lost 1 base; unmatched junction nucleotides: 12. Germline CDR1 SGHRS, CDR2 YFSETQ. The CDR3 has 20 residues. The CDR3 region is CASSLVVLAGEPGNTGELFF. Here the CDR3 DNA reads TGCGCCAGCAGCTTGGTGGTCCTAGCGGGAGAACCCGGGAACACCGGGGAGCTGTTTTTT.

The J gene is TRBJ1-5, the V gene TRBV9, with unresolved D. This CDR3 contains 15 residues. The V end was cut by 0 bases, the J end by 0 bases, with 7 bases between. Germline loops: CDR1 SGDLS, CDR2 YYNGEE. CDR3 loop: CASSVGENSNQPQHF. For the CDR3, the DNA is TGTGCCAGCAGCGTAGGAGAAAATAGCAATCAGCCCCAGCATTTT.

The rearrangement joins TRBV15 to TRBJ2-1; D gene uncertain. The CDR3 sequence is 15 residues long. CDR1 and CDR2 (germline): LNHNV, YYDKDF (reference sequence). Trimming removed 3 bases at V and 3 bases at J, with 12 bases between. CDR3 amino acids: CATSRGLTLYNEQFF. The CDR3 DNA reads as TGTGCCACCAGCAGGGGCCTAACTCTCTACAATGAGCAGTTCTTC.

The J gene is TRBJ2-5, the V gene TRBV11-2, with 9 nucleotides matching TRBD1. CDR3 length equals 15 residues. Germline V gene data show CDR1 as SGHAT and CDR2 as FQNNGV. With V trimmed by 5 bases and J by 4 bases, 8 bases remained unmatched. CDR3 loop: CASSLRDRVGETQYF. The CDR3 DNA is TGTGCCAGCAGCCTACGGGACAGGGTCGGAGAGACCCAGTACTTC.

Concerning this clone itself: Additional DNA sequences in this sample encode the identical CDR3. V gene TRBV5-1 combines with J gene TRBJ1-2; 7 bases agree with TRBD1. Germline V CDR1 and CDR2: SGHRS, YFSETQ. CDR3 size: 12 residues. V shed 4 bases, J shed 6 bases, and the junction held 3 bases outside the gene matches. CDR3 protein: CASSPDRDGYTF. CDR3 DNA: TGCGCCAGCAGCCCAGACAGGGATGGCTACACCTTC. The variable domain in full, with the rest retrieved from reference TRBV5-1 and TRBJ1-2, is KAGVTQTPRYLIKTRGQQVTLSCSPISGHRSVSWYQQTPGQGLQFLFEYFSETQRNKGNFPGRFSGRQFSNSRSEMNVSTLELGDSALYLCASSPDRDGYTFGSGTRLTVV.

The chain is built from TRBV23-1 and TRBJ2-5; 7 bases agree with TRBD2. TRBV23-1 is labeled an ORF, and its function is uncertain. This CDR3 contains 16 residues. With 3 bases clipped from V and 3 bases from J, the junction kept 10 bases outside the gene matches. CDR3 sequence reads: CASSHGDPGGEETQYF. CDR3 DNA: TGCGCCAGCAGTCATGGGGACCCGGGGGGAGAAGAGACCCAGTACTTC.

This chain connects TRBV27 to TRBJ2-4, with 9 bases that match TRBD2. This CDR3 contains 14 residues. The V and J ends lost 6 bases and 7 bases, in that order; junction bases with no gene match: 7. From germline, CDR1 is MNHEY and CDR2 SMNVEV (reference sequence). The CDR3 protein is CASRAIAGVNIQYF. For the CDR3, the DNA is TGTGCCAGCAGGGCGATAGCGGGAGTGAACATTCAGTACTTC.

The chain is built from TRBV7-2 and TRBJ2-5; 9 bases agree with TRBD2. The V gene's germline CDR1 is SGHTA and CDR2 FQGNSA. The CDR3 has 16 residues. Trimming cost V 5 bases and J 5 bases; bases outside gene matches: 12. The CDR3, as DNA: TGTGCCAGCAGCCCCCAGGGAGCGGGGGGTGGGGAGACCCAGTACTTC. It encodes CASSPQGAGGGETQYF.

In this sample, this clone turned up once. This chain links TRBV7-2 with TRBJ1-5; a possible D gene is TRBD1 (6 bases). Germline CDR1 SGHTA, CDR2 FQGNSA. The CDR3 runs to 17 residues. V was clipped by 6 bases and J by 0 bases, with 18 bases between them. The CDR3 here is CASSSGTTSYSNQPQHF. The CDR3 DNA sequence: TGTGCCAGCAGTTCCGGGACAACGTCCTATAGCAATCAGCCCCAGCATTTT.

This clone was counted a single time. The CDR3 region is CASSPVSTNEKLFF. The DNA for the CDR3 is TGTGCCAGCAGTCCGGTATCAACTAATGAAAAACTGTTTTTT. This chain links TRBV27 with TRBJ1-4; D not certain. Germline CDR1 is MNHEY and CDR2 is SMNVEV (reference sequence). Trimming took 5 bases from V and 0 from J, leaving 7 bases between them. This CDR3 spans 14 amino acids.

This chain connects TRBV28 to TRBJ1-6; possible D gene TRBD1, 5 bases. Deletions cut 5 bases from V and 9 bases from J, with 23 bases between. Germline V gene lookup returns CDR1 MDHEN and CDR2 SYDVKM. The CDR3 loop spans 17 amino acids. CDR3 loop: CASSIYPGGNRGSPLHF. The CDR3 DNA sequence: TGTGCCAGCAGTATCTACCCCGGGGGGAATCGGGGTTCACCCCTCCACTTT.

This clone was found once. The genes are TRBV27 and TRBJ2-2, with 8 nucleotides matching TRBD1. The germline gives CDR1 MNHEY, CDR2 SMNVEV (reference sequence). Unmatched junction bases numbered 8, after V lost 5 bases and J lost 0 bases. The CDR3 totals 17 residues. For the CDR3, the DNA is TGTGCCAGCAGTGCGGACAGGGAACCCTCGAACACCGGGGAGCTGTTTTTT. Its translation is CASSADREPSNTGELFF.